What follows are 8 T cell receptor beta chains derived from one specimen sequenced in a study of cytomegalovirus exposure and HLA in healthy donors. This PCR relied on a set of 60 Vbeta primers and 13 Jbeta primers. This table comes from immunoSEQ multiplex PCR, and its TCRdb copy is limited to in-frame clones, with some not included. Seen here are 150,000 to 200,000 clones, 83% observed once, and the top ten hold 1.5% to 2%. Source material: PBMCs. The receptors were gathered from a man aged 50-59 years in good health and CMV-seronegative.

The V call is TRBV28, the J call TRBJ1-5; 7 nucleotides align to TRBD1. The CDR3 is 12 residues long. With 10 bases clipped from V and 6 bases from J, the junction kept 6 bases outside the gene matches. Germline CDR1 and CDR2: MDHEN and SYDVKM. This chain's CDR3 is CATETGRQPQHF. The CDR3 DNA sequence: TGTGCCACCGAGACAGGGCGTCAGCCCCAGCATTTT.

Only a few counts were recorded for this clone. This chain links TRBV5-4 with TRBJ1-1; tentatively, D is TRBD1 (5 bases). The germline V gene has CDR1 SGHNT and CDR2 YYREEE (reference sequence). Trimming removed 3 bases from V and 5 bases from J, with 14 bases in between. The CDR3 runs 14 residues. The CDR3: CASSSRQGRTEAFF. CDR3 DNA sequence: TGTGCCAGCAGCTCCCGGCAGGGAAGGACTGAAGCTTTCTTT.

Only one count was recorded for this clone. The chain combines TRBV7-2 with TRBJ2-4; 7 bases are a match to TRBD2. The germline V gene has CDR1 SGHTA and CDR2 FQGNSA. The junction had 5 bases not matched to a gene; V was cut back by 6 bases and J by 0 bases. This CDR3 is built from 15 residues. CDR3: CASSSSGIAKNIQYF. CDR3 nucleotide sequence: TGTGCCAGCAGTTCGAGCGGGATAGCCAAAAACATTCAGTACTTC.

The chain joins TRBV5-6 to TRBJ1-3, with 7 bases aligning to TRBD1. The V gene's germline CDR1 is SGHDT and CDR2 YYEEEE. The CDR3 sequence is 13 residues long. J gave up 10 bases and V 0 bases, and 4 bases lay outside the gene matches. The CDR3, as DNA: TGTGCCAGCAGCTTGGGTAGGGGACAGACCATATATTTT. Translating gives CASSLGRGQTIYF. The full variable domain, in which reference TRBV5-6 and TRBJ1-3 provide the parts outside the CDR3, is DAGVTQSPTHLIKTRGQQVTLRCSPKSGHDTVSWYQQALGQGPQFIFQYYEEEERQRGNFPDRFSGHQFPNYSSELNVNALLLGDSALYLCASSLGRGQTIYFGEGSWLTVV.

The V call is TRBV7-2, the J call TRBJ2-1, with TRBD1 matching over 9 bases. CDR3 size: 15 residues. Germline CDR1 reads SGHTA; CDR2 reads FQGNSA. V shed 3 bases and J 9 bases; nucleotides not matched to a gene: 9. CDR3 DNA: TGTGCCAGCAGCTTCGCGGGACAGGGTCATCGTGAGCAGTTCTTC. Translating gives CASSFAGQGHREQFF.

The gene calls are TRBV27 and TRBJ2-1, with D possibly being TRBD2 (6 bases). This CDR3 region has 14 residues. The V and J ends lost 0 bases and 7 bases respectively, with 10 bases between them. Germline-derived CDR1 and CDR2 are MNHEY and SMNVEV (reference sequence). The CDR3 DNA sequence: TGTGCCAGCAGTTTATCGGGAGGCGTTAATGAGCAGTTCTTC. Translation gives CASSLSGGVNEQFF.

The chain uses TRBV7-8 and TRBJ2-1; TRBD2 matches 13 bases. Per the germline V gene, CDR1 is SGHVS and CDR2 is FQNEAQ. V lost 8 bases, J lost 15 bases, and 13 bases stayed unmatched. The CDR3 totals 14 residues. CDR3 sequence (DNA): TGTGCCAGCTCAAACGGACTAGCGGGAGTGGCCGTGTTCTTC. It specifies CASSNGLAGVAVFF.

The table lists this clone with a few counts. V is TRBV7-2 and J is TRBJ1-1, with a possible D match to TRBD1 (5 bases). Germline CDR1 SGHTA, CDR2 FQGNSA. V shed 2 bases and J shed 6 bases, with 13 bases lying between them. The CDR3 sequence is 14 residues long. CDR3 sequence: CASSLLRGGAEAFF. CDR3 sequence (DNA): TGTGCCAGCAGCTTACTTCGGGGGGGTGCTGAAGCTTTCTTT.